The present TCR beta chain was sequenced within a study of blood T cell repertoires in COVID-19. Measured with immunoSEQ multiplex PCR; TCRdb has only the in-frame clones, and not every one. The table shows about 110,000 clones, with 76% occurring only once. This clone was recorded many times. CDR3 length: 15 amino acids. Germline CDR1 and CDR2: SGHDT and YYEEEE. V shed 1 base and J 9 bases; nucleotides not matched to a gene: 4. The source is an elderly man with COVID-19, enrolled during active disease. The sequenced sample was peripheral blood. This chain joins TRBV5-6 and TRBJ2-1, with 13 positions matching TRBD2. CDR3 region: CASSLKLAGGLEQFF. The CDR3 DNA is TGTGCCAGCAGCTTGAAACTAGCGGGAGGGCTTGAGCAGTTCTTC.